These T cell receptor beta chains were read from a single sample in a study of CD8+CD57+ T cells in acquired aplastic anemia. TCRdb re-analysed the reads in MiXCR, keeping a single row per CDR3 protein. This repertoire shows a few hundred thousand distinct CDR3 sequences, about two thirds found once; its top ten account for 4%. Source material: sorted CD4+, CD8+, or CD8+CD57+ T cells (not recorded which) from PBMCs. These receptor sequences come from a human donor in good health, serving as a control. The CDR3 runs from the conserved cysteine through the conserved F or W. A D gene is named only where the DNA matches it firmly. Clone size, where shown, is once, few, many, or a class for clones that have expanded.

clone_size: -; j_call: TRBJ2-5; v_call: TRBV15; d_call: -; cdr3_aa: CATSRDSSWTQYF; cdr3_nt: TGTGCCACCAGCAGAGATAGTTCGTGGACCCAGTACTTC
clone_size: few; j_call: TRBJ2-3; v_call: TRBV20-1; d_call: -; cdr3_aa: CSARDGGLSTDTQYF; cdr3_nt: TGCAGTGCTAGAGATGGGGGCCTTAGCACAGATACGCAGTATTTT
clone_size: -; j_call: TRBJ2-3; v_call: TRBV10-3; d_call: -; cdr3_aa: CAIGVQGTDTQYF; cdr3_nt: TGTGCCATCGGGGTCCAAGGCACAGATACGCAGTATTTT
clone_size: -; j_call: TRBJ1-1; v_call: TRBV7-2; d_call: -; cdr3_aa: CASSLALTYEQYFF; cdr3_nt: TGTGCCAGCAGCTTAGCACTCACCTACGAGCAGTACTTCTTT
clone_size: many; j_call: TRBJ1-2; v_call: TRBV20-1; d_call: TRBD1; cdr3_aa: CSARDPRGKSNYGYTF; cdr3_nt: TGCAGTGCTAGAGACCCCAGGGGGAAATCTAACTATGGCTACACCTTC
clone_size: many; j_call: TRBJ1-2; v_call: TRBV29-1; d_call: -; cdr3_aa: CSVEDDRGANYGYTF; cdr3_nt: TGCAGCGTTGAAGATGATAGGGGAGCTAACTATGGCTACACCTTC
clone_size: -; j_call: TRBJ1-1; v_call: TRBV7-9; d_call: -; cdr3_aa: CASSLGRGSNQPQF; cdr3_nt: TGTGCCAGCAGCTTGGGCAGGGGCAGCAATCAGCCCCAGTTT
clone_size: many; j_call: TRBJ1-1; v_call: TRBV5-1; d_call: TRBD1; cdr3_aa: CASSLGTGNTEAFF; cdr3_nt: TGCGCCAGCAGCTTGGGGACAGGGAACACTGAAGCTTTCTTT
clone_size: -; j_call: TRBJ1-1; v_call: TRBV7-8; d_call: -; cdr3_aa: CASSLGFGGITEAFF; cdr3_nt: TGTGCCAGCAGCTTAGGTTTTGGGGGAATTACTGAAGCTTTCTTT
clone_size: -; j_call: TRBJ1-5; v_call: TRBV20-1; d_call: -; cdr3_aa: CSADDPGVLGPQHF; cdr3_nt: TGCAGTGCTGACGACCCAGGGGTACTTGGGCCCCAGCATTTT
clone_size: -; j_call: TRBJ1-4; v_call: TRBV11-2; d_call: -; cdr3_aa: CASSENTENEKLLF; cdr3_nt: TGTGCCAGCAGCGAGAACACAGAAAATGAAAAACTGTTATTT
clone_size: -; j_call: TRBJ2-1; v_call: TRBV20-1; d_call: TRBD2; cdr3_aa: CSARAPLAGLSNEQFF; cdr3_nt: TGCAGTGCTAGAGCACCCTTAGCGGGACTGTCGAATGAGCAGTTCTTC
clone_size: -; j_call: TRBJ1-1; v_call: TRBV6-2/TRBV6-3; d_call: -; cdr3_aa: CASRRTGNTEAFF; cdr3_nt: TGTGCCAGCAGAAGAACAGGTAACACTGAAGCTTTCTTT
clone_size: -; j_call: TRBJ1-6; v_call: TRBV7-3; d_call: -; cdr3_aa: CATSRVRDRSSPHHF; cdr3_nt: TGTGCCACCAGCAGGGTCAGGGATCGGTCATCACCCCACCACTTT
clone_size: many; j_call: TRBJ1-3; v_call: TRBV19; d_call: -; cdr3_aa: CATLRASGNTIYF; cdr3_nt: TGTGCCACCCTTAGGGCCTCTGGAAACACCATATATTTT
clone_size: once; j_call: TRBJ2-3; v_call: TRBV12-3/TRBV12-4; d_call: -; cdr3_aa: CASSPIASTDTQYF; cdr3_nt: TGTGCCAGCAGCCCCATCGCATCCACAGATACGCAGTATTTT
clone_size: -; j_call: TRBJ1-2; v_call: TRBV2; d_call: -; cdr3_aa: CASSASTDYGYTF; cdr3_nt: TGTGCCAGCAGTGCTAGTACCGACTATGGCTACACCTTC
clone_size: -; j_call: TRBJ2-7; v_call: TRBV9; d_call: TRBD2; cdr3_aa: CASSFLAGDEQYF; cdr3_nt: TGTGCCAGCAGCTTCCTAGCGGGGGACGAGCAGTACTTC
clone_size: many; j_call: TRBJ2-1; v_call: TRBV4-3; d_call: TRBD2; cdr3_aa: CASSQALAGGDYAEQFF; cdr3_nt: TGCGCCAGCAGCCAAGCCCTAGCGGGGGGGGACTACGCGGAGCAGTTCTTC
clone_size: many; j_call: TRBJ1-1; v_call: TRBV6-6; d_call: -; cdr3_aa: CASSYRQANTEAFF; cdr3_nt: TGTGCCAGCAGTTACAGACAGGCGAACACTGAAGCTTTCTTT
clone_size: -; j_call: TRBJ1-1; v_call: TRBV20-1; d_call: TRBD1; cdr3_aa: CSATGGPAEAFF; cdr3_nt: TGCAGTGCGACAGGGGGTCCCGCTGAAGCTTTCTTT
clone_size: -; j_call: TRBJ1-1; v_call: TRBV25-1; d_call: -; cdr3_aa: CASSGFLLDTEPFF; cdr3_nt: TGTGCCAGCAGTGGATTTTTACTCGACACTGAACCTTTCTTT
clone_size: -; j_call: TRBJ1-6; v_call: TRBV11-2; d_call: TRBD1; cdr3_aa: CASSVGTGGYNSPLHF; cdr3_nt: TGTGCCAGCAGCGTAGGGACAGGGGGCTATAATTCACCCCTCCACTTT
clone_size: -; j_call: TRBJ2-5; v_call: TRBV7-2; d_call: -; cdr3_aa: CASSLEARATNATQYF; cdr3_nt: TGTGCCAGCAGCTTAGAGGCACGGGCAACAAACGCGACCCAGTACTTC
clone_size: -; j_call: TRBJ2-1; v_call: TRBV12-5; d_call: -; cdr3_aa: CASNCRTAYNEQFF; cdr3_nt: TGTGCCAGCAATTGCCGGACCGCGTACAATGAGCAGTTCTTC
clone_size: -; j_call: TRBJ2-7; v_call: TRBV18; d_call: TRBD2; cdr3_aa: CASSPAGAQYEQYF; cdr3_nt: TGTGCCAGCTCACCTGCGGGAGCCCAATACGAGCAGTACTTC
clone_size: -; j_call: TRBJ1-6; v_call: TRBV7-2; d_call: -; cdr3_aa: CASTSTGVSSHVQF; cdr3_nt: TGTGCCAGCACATCCACAGGTGTGAGCTCCCACGTCCAGTTT
clone_size: many; j_call: TRBJ1-2; v_call: TRBV9; d_call: TRBD1; cdr3_aa: CASSVDRDYGYTF; cdr3_nt: TGTGCCAGCAGCGTCGACAGGGACTATGGCTACACCTTC
clone_size: -; j_call: TRBJ2-7; v_call: TRBV10-2; d_call: -; cdr3_aa: CAGGGAGIEYEQYF; cdr3_nt: TGCGCCGGGGGTGGGGCCGGGATCGAGTACGAGCAGTACTTC
clone_size: -; j_call: TRBJ1-2; v_call: TRBV20-1; d_call: TRBD1; cdr3_aa: CSARGVGQFLSF; cdr3_nt: TGCAGTGCTAGAGGGGTGGGACAGTTTCTTTCCTTC
clone_size: -; j_call: TRBJ1-5; v_call: TRBV19; d_call: TRBD1; cdr3_aa: CASSRTGEIGQHF; cdr3_nt: TGTGCCAGTAGCCGGACAGGGGAGATTGGCCAGCATTTT
clone_size: many; j_call: TRBJ2-7; v_call: TRBV20-1; d_call: TRBD1; cdr3_aa: CSARKTGRDEQYF; cdr3_nt: TGCAGTGCGCGGAAGACAGGGCGGGACGAGCAGTACTTC
clone_size: once; j_call: TRBJ2-2; v_call: TRBV7-2; d_call: -; cdr3_aa: CASSLGNSGAPRELFF; cdr3_nt: TGTGCCAGCAGCTTAGGAAATTCGGGCGCACCCAGGGAGCTGTTTTTT
clone_size: -; j_call: TRBJ1-4; v_call: TRBV11-2; d_call: -; cdr3_aa: CASSLEKATNEKLFF; cdr3_nt: TGTGCCAGCAGCTTAGAAAAGGCAACTAATGAAAAACTGTTTTTT
clone_size: once; j_call: TRBJ1-5; v_call: TRBV7-2; d_call: TRBD1; cdr3_aa: CASTQGGTAYEQYYF; cdr3_nt: TGTGCCAGCACCCAAGGTGGGACAGCCTACGAGCAGTACTATTTT
clone_size: -; j_call: TRBJ2-5; v_call: TRBV7-8; d_call: -; cdr3_aa: CASSSEGSYEQYFYF; cdr3_nt: TGTGCCAGCAGCTCAGAGGGCTCCTACGAGCAGTACTTCTACTTC
clone_size: -; j_call: TRBJ1-1; v_call: TRBV5-1; d_call: -; cdr3_aa: CASSLEPDFRAFF; cdr3_nt: TGCGCCAGCAGCTTGGAGCCGGACTTTAGGGCTTTCTTT
clone_size: many; j_call: TRBJ2-7; v_call: TRBV18; d_call: -; cdr3_aa: CASSPGFDYEQYF; cdr3_nt: TGTGCCAGCTCACCAGGGTTTGACTACGAGCAGTACTTC
clone_size: many; j_call: TRBJ2-2; v_call: TRBV7-9; d_call: -; cdr3_aa: CASSIRSGGAGELFF; cdr3_nt: TGTGCCAGCAGCATTAGAAGTGGAGGAGCCGGGGAGCTGTTTTTT
clone_size: -; j_call: TRBJ1-2; v_call: TRBV10-3; d_call: TRBD1; cdr3_aa: CAISGTGENYGYTF; cdr3_nt: TGTGCCATCAGTGGGACAGGGGAAAACTATGGCTACACCTTC
clone_size: many; j_call: TRBJ2-5; v_call: TRBV6-9; d_call: TRBD1; cdr3_aa: CASSLETGARETQYF; cdr3_nt: TGTGCCAGCAGTTTGGAGACAGGGGCCAGGGAGACCCAGTACTTC
clone_size: many; j_call: TRBJ2-3; v_call: TRBV12-5; d_call: TRBD1; cdr3_aa: CASGLVRTGGADTQYF; cdr3_nt: TGTGCTAGTGGTTTGGTACGAACAGGGGGCGCAGATACGCAGTATTTT
clone_size: -; j_call: TRBJ2-3; v_call: TRBV20-1; d_call: TRBD1; cdr3_aa: CSARGDSYNEYF; cdr3_nt: TGCAGTGCCAGAGGGGACAGTTACAATGAGTATTTT
clone_size: -; j_call: TRBJ2-2; v_call: TRBV7-3; d_call: -; cdr3_aa: CASSLAGGASLHFFF; cdr3_nt: TGTGCCAGCAGCTTGGCTGGAGGGGCATCCCTCCACTTTTTTTTT
clone_size: few; j_call: TRBJ1-6; v_call: TRBV11-2; d_call: TRBD1; cdr3_aa: CASSLGAGGPYHNSPLHF; cdr3_nt: TGTGCCAGCAGCTTAGGGGCAGGGGGCCCATATCATAATTCACCCCTCCACTTT
clone_size: -; j_call: TRBJ2-5; v_call: TRBV7-9; d_call: TRBD1; cdr3_aa: CASSQRGTGGQETQYF; cdr3_nt: TGTGCCAGCAGCCAGAGGGGGACAGGGGGCCAAGAGACCCAGTACTTC
clone_size: -; j_call: TRBJ2-7; v_call: TRBV10-3; d_call: TRBD2; cdr3_aa: CAISAMTSGVSYEQYF; cdr3_nt: TGTGCCATCAGTGCTATGACTAGCGGGGTCAGCTACGAGCAGTACTTC
clone_size: many; j_call: TRBJ1-2; v_call: TRBV6-5; d_call: -; cdr3_aa: CASSYSRGATVYGYTF; cdr3_nt: TGTGCCAGCAGTTACTCGCGAGGGGCGACGGTCTATGGCTACACCTTC
clone_size: -; j_call: TRBJ2-5; v_call: TRBV24-1; d_call: -; cdr3_aa: CVFSDRLGQQETQYF; cdr3_nt: TGTGTCTTTAGTGACCGATTAGGACAGCAAGAGACCCAGTACTTC
clone_size: -; j_call: TRBJ1-1; v_call: TRBV9; d_call: -; cdr3_aa: CASSPRTSGIGTEAFF; cdr3_nt: TGTGCCAGCAGCCCGAGGACTAGCGGGATTGGGACTGAAGCTTTCTTT
clone_size: once; j_call: TRBJ1-4; v_call: TRBV7-9; d_call: TRBD1; cdr3_aa: CASSSGQGGANLYF; cdr3_nt: TGTGCCAGCAGCTCTGGACAGGGAGGTGCAAATCTGTACTTT
clone_size: -; j_call: TRBJ2-2; v_call: TRBV5-8; d_call: -; cdr3_aa: CASSHVCMRGAGELFF; cdr3_nt: TGTGCCAGCAGCCACGTCTGCATGAGAGGGGCCGGGGAGCTGTTTTTT
clone_size: -; j_call: TRBJ2-3; v_call: TRBV7-6; d_call: -; cdr3_aa: CASSLGTQYTQAF; cdr3_nt: TGTGCTAGCAGCTTAGGAACCCAGTACACTCAGGCTTTC
clone_size: -; j_call: TRBJ2-7; v_call: TRBV9; d_call: -; cdr3_aa: CASSVGGRYEQYF; cdr3_nt: TGTGCCAGCAGCGTAGGCGGCAGATACGAGCAGTACTTC